The following is a TCR beta chain sequence with its context. Its specificity is not known. TEMRA cells were enriched by FACS, and CD4+ and CD8+ T cells were negatively isolated. The data originate from a study of CD8 T cells in Susac syndrome. The study's findings and limits: The number of individuals included in the study's TCR sequencing and HLA analysis was acknowledged as relatively small.

CDR3 length: 14 residues. The germline CDR1 and CDR2 sequences are SQVTM and ANQGSEA. V was pared by 4 bases and J by 1 base, with 5 bases of the junction left unmatched. RNA was extracted with the RNeasy kit, and a quantity of 0.5 to 1 ug was reverse transcribed using random hexamers. TCRdb passed the immunoSEQ multiplex PCR reads through MiXCR, listing each CDR3 protein once. The sample lists roughly 200,000 distinct CDR3 sequences; 90% to 95% were seen once. The source material was CD4+ T cells from PBMCs. The source is a human donor in good health. The chain recombines TRBV29-1 with TRBJ2-3, with 7 bases aligning to TRBD1. CDR3 sequence: CSVGPQGGTDTQYF. CDR3 in DNA: TGCAGCGTTGGACCCCAGGGGGGCACAGATACGCAGTATTTT.